Listed below are T cell receptor beta chains from one sample, sequenced in a study of human T cells and chemical hapten exposure. Each CDR3 protein gets one entry after TCRdb re-called the RACE reads with MiXCR. The repertoire has just over 350,000 distinct CDR3 sequences, roughly 6.3% of them found once; the top ten carry about 5.6%. The sequencing here drew on whole blood, taken in connection with sensitization to the hapten diphenylcyclopropenone (DPC). The receptors originated from a woman younger than 30 with alopecia areata. Some clones in this sample may be carry-over from other donors' samples. CDR3s include the opening cysteine and the closing phenylalanine or tryptophan. D genes are given only for firm matches. Expanded clones are given a class, and other clones once, few, many or no size at all.

CDR3	DNA	D	size	V	J
CASSYATGTEQYF	TGTGCCAGCAGTTACGCTACAGGGACCGAGCAGTACTTC	.	few	TRBV6-2/TRBV6-3	TRBJ2-7
CASSVGPFALDSTDTQYF	TGTGCCAGCAGCGTAGGCCCGTTTGCTCTCGATAGCACAGATACGCAGTATTTT	.	.	TRBV9	TRBJ2-3
CASSDTSGGPNEQFF	TGTGCCAGCAGCGACACTAGCGGGGGGCCGAATGAGCAGTTCTTC	TRBD2	.	TRBV6-4	TRBJ2-1
CASSPWGTQNEQFF	TGTGCCAGCAGCCCCTGGGGGACCCAAAATGAGCAGTTCTTC	.	.	TRBV5-4	TRBJ2-1
CATSRVAGGSGELFF	TGTGCCACCAGCAGAGTCGCAGGAGGCTCCGGGGAGCTGTTTTTT	.	.	TRBV15	TRBJ2-2
CASSPHGVSNYGYTF	TGTGCCAGCAGTCCCCACGGGGTGTCTAACTATGGCTACACCTTC	.	.	TRBV28	TRBJ1-2
CASSSRRNQPQHF	TGTGCCAGCAGCTCGCGCCGCAATCAGCCCCAGCATTTT	.	few	TRBV3-1	TRBJ1-5
CATRGRVNEQYF	TGTGCCACCCGTGGGAGGGTAAACGAGCAGTACTTC	TRBD2	.	TRBV6-1	TRBJ2-7
CAISEQPTPNEKLFF	TGTGCCATCAGTGAGCAGCCGACGCCTAATGAAAAACTGTTTTTT	.	many	TRBV10-3	TRBJ1-4
CASSFGGGGAYGYTF	TGTGCCAGCAGTTTTGGGGGAGGGGGCGCCTATGGCTACACCTTC	TRBD1	many	TRBV12-3/TRBV12-4	TRBJ1-2
CASSFRSGRNTEAFF	TGTGCCAGCAGCTTTAGGTCAGGGAGGAACACTGAAGCTTTCTTT	.	.	TRBV7-3	TRBJ1-1
CSVPRSTGPDGYTF	TGCAGCGTTCCTAGGAGCACAGGGCCGGATGGCTACACCTTC	.	.	TRBV29-1	TRBJ1-2
CASSPKGWPLAGELFF	TGTGCCAGCAGCCCGAAGGGATGGCCCCTCGCCGGGGAGCTGTTTTTT	.	many	TRBV9	TRBJ2-2
CASSFQLYGYTF	TGTGCCAGCAGCTTCCAACTCTATGGCTACACCTTC	.	many	TRBV7-2	TRBJ1-2
CASSSLGPTGAYEQYF	TGTGCCAGCAGTTCGCTCGGACCGACAGGGGCCTACGAGCAGTACTTC	TRBD1	many	TRBV28	TRBJ2-7
CASSLRQGETQYF	TGTGCCAGCAGCTTAAGACAGGGGGAGACCCAGTACTTC	TRBD1	few	TRBV7-2	TRBJ2-5
CASSSRGAGIGETQYF	TGCGCCAGCAGCTCACGCGGGGCAGGGATTGGGGAGACCCAGTACTTC	.	.	TRBV5-1	TRBJ2-5
CSAKGTSGEYEQYF	TGCAGTGCTAAGGGGACTAGCGGAGAGTACGAGCAGTACTTC	TRBD2	few	TRBV20-1	TRBJ2-7
CSANLGRTNTEAFF	TGCAGCGCCAACCTAGGGAGGACGAACACTGAAGCTTTCTTT	.	few	TRBV29-1	TRBJ1-1
CASSLGQVNNEQFF	TGTGCCAGCAGCTTAGGCCAGGTTAACAATGAGCAGTTCTTC	.	.	TRBV11-3	TRBJ2-1
CASSVTGLRGYTF	TGTGCCAGCAGTGTGACAGGGCTCCGTGGCTACACCTTC	TRBD1	many	TRBV25-1	TRBJ1-2
CATSPGGGTEAFF	TGTGCCACCAGTCCAGGGGGCGGCACTGAAGCTTTCTTT	TRBD1	few	TRBV24-1	TRBJ1-1
CASSQVTASYGYTF	TGTGCCAGCAGCCAGGTTACAGCCTCCTATGGCTACACCTTC	.	many	TRBV14	TRBJ1-2
CASSLAAAYEQYF	TGCGCCAGCAGCTTGGCGGCAGCCTACGAGCAGTACTTC	.	many	TRBV5-1	TRBJ2-7
CASSLSTGGADTQYF	TGTGCCAGCAGCTTATCGACCGGCGGCGCAGATACGCAGTATTTT	.	many	TRBV11-2	TRBJ2-3
CASSYSNLAGGNEQFF	TGTGCCAGCAGTTACTCGAATCTAGCGGGGGGGAATGAGCAGTTCTTC	TRBD2	.	TRBV6-2/TRBV6-3	TRBJ2-1
CASSQVGRPAVDEQYF	TGCGCCAGCAGTCAAGTGGGACGGCCCGCAGTGGACGAGCAGTACTTC	.	.	TRBV23-1	TRBJ2-7
CASSPNIQGSDQPQHF	TGTGCCAGCAGCCCCAATATACAGGGGTCGGATCAGCCCCAGCATTTT	TRBD1	many	TRBV6-2/TRBV6-3	TRBJ1-5
CASSPSGTGTNTGELFF	TGTGCCAGCTCACCATCCGGGACAGGGACGAACACCGGGGAGCTGTTTTTT	TRBD1	many	TRBV18	TRBJ2-2
CSAAGGWIYEQYF	TGCAGTGCCGCAGGGGGCTGGATCTACGAGCAGTACTTC	TRBD1	many	TRBV20-1	TRBJ2-7
CASSQTTDTQYF	TGTGCCAGCAGTCAAACCACAGATACGCAGTATTTT	.	many	TRBV6-5	TRBJ2-3
CASSYRRQGRGETQYF	TGTGCCAGCAGCTACCGACGCCAGGGTCGAGGGGAGACCCAGTACTTC	.	.	TRBV7-2	TRBJ2-5
CASSFDSSNTEAFF	TGTGCCAGCAGTTTCGACAGTTCTAACACTGAAGCTTTCTTT	.	.	TRBV28	TRBJ1-1
CASRGQIGGGYTF	TGTGCCAGCAGGGGACAGATAGGTGGCGGCTACACCTTC	TRBD1	.	TRBV28	TRBJ1-2
CASSRAGTRSHEQYF	TGTGCCAGCAGCCGCGCCGGGACTAGAAGCCACGAGCAGTACTTC	TRBD2	.	TRBV6-5	TRBJ2-7
CASRYYRATEAFF	TGTGCCAGCAGGTATTACAGGGCTACGGAAGCTTTCTTT	.	many	TRBV12-3/TRBV12-4	TRBJ1-1
CASSPSLQGNEKLFF	TGTGCCAGCTCACCAAGTCTACAGGGAAATGAAAAACTGTTTTTT	.	few	TRBV18	TRBJ1-4
CASSLRYRTSGASTDTQYF	TGTGCCAGCAGTTTGAGGTATCGGACTAGCGGGGCTAGCACAGATACGCAGTATTTT	TRBD2	few	TRBV27	TRBJ2-3
CATSDSFPGTGNTGELFF	TGTGCCACCAGTGATTCTTTTCCCGGGACAGGGAACACCGGGGAGCTGTTTTTT	TRBD1	.	TRBV24-1	TRBJ2-2
CATLKGGNQPQHF	TGTGCCACCCTTAAAGGGGGCAATCAGCCCCAGCATTTT	.	few	TRBV6-2/TRBV6-3	TRBJ1-5
CASSLDYEQYF	TGTGCCAGCAGCTTGGATTACGAGCAGTACTTC	.	many	TRBV5-6	TRBJ2-7
CASSYSRGRTEAFF	TGTGCCAGCAGTTACTCCCGGGGAAGGACTGAAGCTTTCTTT	.	many	TRBV6-5	TRBJ1-1
CASSFTGGGDTQYF	TGTGCCAGCAGCTTCACGGGGGGCGGAGATACGCAGTATTTT	.	many	TRBV7-9	TRBJ2-3
CASSEDVNSGNTIYF	TGTGCCAGCAGTGAGGATGTTAACTCTGGAAACACCATATATTTT	.	many	TRBV6-1	TRBJ1-3
CASTISPGEKLFF	TGTGCCAGCACCATCAGCCCCGGAGAAAAACTGTTTTTT	.	many	TRBV6-6	TRBJ1-4
CSVSSGVANGYTF	TGCAGCGTTAGCTCAGGGGTTGCTAACGGCTACACCTTC	.	many	TRBV29-1	TRBJ1-2
CATAGQGNYEQYF	TGTGCCACCGCGGGACAGGGGAACTACGAGCAGTACTTC	TRBD1	.	TRBV24-1	TRBJ2-7
CASFESGAGTNNEQFF	TGTGCCAGCTTTGAGAGCGGGGCAGGAACCAACAATGAGCAGTTCTTC	TRBD2	.	TRBV25-1	TRBJ2-1
CASSLGNWREQYF	TGTGCCAGCAGTTTGGGTAACTGGCGCGAGCAGTACTTC	.	few	TRBV12-3/TRBV12-4	TRBJ2-7
CATRDEKLFF	TGTGCCACCAGGGACGAAAAACTGTTTTTT	.	many	TRBV10-3	TRBJ1-4
CASSHPTSETGELFF	TGTGCCAGCAGTCATCCGACTAGCGAAACCGGGGAGCTGTTTTTT	TRBD2	.	TRBV12-3/TRBV12-4	TRBJ2-2
CASSLRTGDYEAFF	TGTGCCAGCAGCCTTCGGACAGGGGATTATGAAGCTTTCTTT	TRBD1	many	TRBV7-2	TRBJ1-1
CASSPSPGTEAFF	TGTGCCAGCTCACCCTCCCCGGGCACTGAAGCTTTCTTT	.	few	TRBV18	TRBJ1-1
CASSYDGSSGGLPYNEQFF	TGTGCCAGCAGTTACGATGGCTCCAGCGGGGGACTCCCCTACAATGAGCAGTTCTTC	TRBD2	few	TRBV6-2/TRBV6-3	TRBJ2-1
CASSQTWPRDRSFNYGYTF	TGTGCCAGCAGCCAAACGTGGCCCCGGGACAGGAGCTTTAACTATGGCTACACCTTC	TRBD1	.	TRBV14	TRBJ1-2
CASQTGYGQPQHF	TGTGCCAGCCAGACAGGGTACGGCCAGCCCCAGCATTTT	TRBD1	many	TRBV19	TRBJ1-5
CSATDSDRGPSTDTQYF	TGCAGTGCTACAGACTCCGACAGGGGCCCTAGCACAGATACGCAGTATTTT	TRBD1	.	TRBV20-1	TRBJ2-3
CASSAPGGRSSNQPQHF	TGTGCCAGCAGTGCGCCGGGGGGGAGGTCAAGCAATCAGCCCCAGCATTTT	.	.	TRBV6-1	TRBJ1-5
CASSPTGVLAGEYNEQFF	TGTGCCAGCAGTCCCACAGGCGTACTAGCGGGGGAGTACAATGAGCAGTTCTTC	TRBD2	few	TRBV6-1	TRBJ2-1